This TCR beta chain comes out of a study of blood T cell repertoires in COVID-19. Study information: The analysed material was cDNA or gDNA that came from T cells, B-cell-depleted T cells, or PBMCs.

The CDR3 has 15 amino acids. CDR1 and CDR2 from the germline V gene are LNHDA and SQIVND (reference sequence). With V trimmed by 1 base and J by 2 bases, 4 bases remained unmatched. Profiling relied on immunoSEQ multiplex PCR, and the TCRdb table lists in-frame clones only, not all of them. The sample yields about 400,000 clones, more than 85% seen once. Participants were aged about 18 to 100 years from approximately 25 US areas. The chain couples TRBV19 to TRBJ2-7, with TRBD1 matching 8 bases. The sequence was collected from a woman aged 30 to 39 who had recovered from COVID-19. Sequencing input: PBMCs or T cells enriched from blood (not recorded which). The chain's CDR3 is CASSIVPGQAYEQYF. The CDR3 DNA is TGTGCCAGTAGTATAGTCCCGGGACAGGCCTACGAGCAGTACTTC.